The present TCR beta chain was sequenced within a study of T cell responses to AZD1222 COVID-19 vaccine. Study-level findings and limits: Spike-specific TCR breadth and depth went up after people got two AZD1222 doses. Close to half of all spike-specific TCRs reportedly target regions of the variants that are unmutated. Among the donors, most were white British and more were female, and clonal diversity was possibly underestimated.

This clone was observed a single time. Its matching antigen is unknown. Produced via immunoSEQ multiplex PCR; TCRdb's table is partial and in-frame only. The sample yields roughly 200,000 clones, about 95% seen once. Per germline, CDR1 SGHRS and CDR2 YFSETQ. This CDR3 contains 15 residues. V was cut by 5 bases and J by 8 bases, with 20 bases left in between. The sequencing used peripheral blood, collected 28 days after the second dose of the MenACWY control vaccine. The sequence was obtained from an adult who received the MenACWY meningococcal vaccine as a control. The chain carries TRBV5-1 and TRBJ2-1, with a possible D match to TRBD1 (7 bases). The CDR3 spells CASRDRTGGGDEQFF. The CDR3 DNA reads TGCGCCAGCAGGGACCGGACAGGAGGCGGGGATGAGCAGTTCTTC.